This is a list of T cell receptor beta chains from one sample in a study of CD8 T cells in ankylosing spondylitis. MiXCR, applied by TCRdb to the 5' RACE reads, yields one record per CDR3 protein. The sample records approximately 300,000 distinct CDR3 sequences, 6.5% to 10% being singletons. Sequences were obtained from blood, either unsorted or a sorted T cell fraction (not recorded which). Receptors originate from a male donor with ankylosing spondylitis. Each CDR3 is given with its conserved first and last residue. D genes are given only for firm matches. Only part of the rows carry a size: once, few, many, or a class if the clone is expanded.

j_gene,abundance,d_gene,v_gene,CDR3nt,CDR3aa
TRBJ2-7,few,NA,TRBV7-2,TGTGCCAGCACTCCAGGGCTAGCGAGCTACGAGCAGTACTTC,CASTPGLASYEQYF
TRBJ2-1,NA,TRBD2,TRBV20-1,TGCAGTGCTACGAGGACTAGGATTTACAATGAGCAGTTCTTC,CSATRTRIYNEQFF
TRBJ2-7,few,NA,TRBV20-1,TGCAGTGCTAGAGACCGCGGACCCCCCAAAGGGGTCGCCTACGAGCAGTACTTC,CSARDRGPPKGVAYEQYF
TRBJ2-2,many,NA,TRBV12-3/TRBV12-4,TGTGCCAGCAGTCTATCGGGGTCCGGGGAGCTGTTTTTT,CASSLSGSGELFF
TRBJ2-1,NA,TRBD2,TRBV29-1,TGCAGCGTTGGGTGGGCTAGCGGGAGACAGTATGAGCAGTTCTTC,CSVGWASGRQYEQFF
TRBJ2-5,many,NA,TRBV11-1,TGTGCCAGCAGCGCGCGGGACACCTACCAAGAGACCCAGTACTTC,CASSARDTYQETQYF
TRBJ2-1,few,TRBD1,TRBV29-1,TGCAGCGGTGAAAACAGGGGGCGGAATGAGCAGTTCTTC,CSGENRGRNEQFF
TRBJ1-1,many,NA,TRBV6-1,TGTGCCAGCAGCCCTAGCCTTAACACTGAAGCTTTCTTT,CASSPSLNTEAFF
TRBJ2-3,few,TRBD2,TRBV5-4,TGTGCCAGCAGCGGGGTAGCGGGAAGGAAAAGCACAGATACGCAGTATTTT,CASSGVAGRKSTDTQYF
TRBJ2-3,few,NA,TRBV11-2,TGTGCCAGCAGCTGGTCGAGTTCGGGCCTAGCGCAAGATACGCAGTATTTT,CASSWSSSGLAQDTQYF
TRBJ1-3,many,NA,TRBV25-1,TGTGCCAGCACCCGTCCCCGCGCGACAAGGTCTACGTCTGGAAACACCATATATTTT,CASTRPRATRSTSGNTIYF
TRBJ1-1,NA,NA,TRBV27,TGTGCCAGCAGTAGCGCCACTGAAGCTTTCTTT,CASSSATEAFF
TRBJ2-3,few,NA,TRBV12-5,TGTGCTAGTGGTTTGCCTTCGTCGGGCAGGAGCACAGATACGCAGTATTTT,CASGLPSSGRSTDTQYF
TRBJ1-6,many,NA,TRBV20-1,TGCAGTGCTAGTACCAGGGTGCACCTCCACTTT,CSASTRVHLHF
TRBJ2-7,few,TRBD2,TRBV3-1,TGTGCCAGCAGTCAGACTAGCGGCAACTACGAGCAGTACTTC,CASSQTSGNYEQYF
TRBJ2-1,few,TRBD2,TRBV4-1,TGCGCCAGCAGCCAAATAGGCGGGAGGAGGGATGAGCAGTTCTTC,CASSQIGGRRDEQFF
TRBJ2-7,many,TRBD2,TRBV20-1,TGCAGTGCTAGAGACGGGGCGGGAGGGTTTGAGCAGTACTTC,CSARDGAGGFEQYF
TRBJ2-7,many,TRBD1,TRBV7-8,TGTGCCAGCAGCTTAGCTAGGACAGGGGTTGGCGAGCAGTACTTC,CASSLARTGVGEQYF
TRBJ2-1,few,NA,TRBV9,TGTGCCAGCAGCGCCCGGACAGCAGGCCACAATGAGCAGTTCTTC,CASSARTAGHNEQFF
TRBJ2-1,few,TRBD2,TRBV6-5,TGTGCCAGCACCGAGACTAGCGGGACGCAGTTCTTC,CASTETSGTQFF
TRBJ2-7,NA,TRBD1,TRBV7-9,TGTGCCAGCAGCCACGCACCGGGACAGGGCCTGTACGAGCAGTACTTC,CASSHAPGQGLYEQYF
TRBJ1-1,few,NA,TRBV10-3,TGTGCCATCAGTGGAATAGGGAACACTGAAGCTTTCTTT,CAISGIGNTEAFF
TRBJ2-1,many,TRBD2,TRBV6-1,TGTGCCAGCAGAGGGACTAGCTGGTACAATGAGCAGTTCTTC,CASRGTSWYNEQFF
TRBJ1-2,NA,NA,TRBV4-1,TGCGCCAGCAGCCAAGATCTTTCCGGGGCCCATAATGGCTACACCTTC,CASSQDLSGAHNGYTF
TRBJ2-1,many,TRBD2,TRBV12-3/TRBV12-4,TGTGCCAGCACCCTAGTCACGGGAGGCCGCGGTGAGCAGTTCTTC,CASTLVTGGRGEQFF
TRBJ2-1,NA,NA,TRBV30,TGTGCCTGGAAAACAGTCGATGAGCAGTTCTTC,CAWKTVDEQFF
TRBJ2-1,many,TRBD1,TRBV6-1,TGTGCCAGCAGCCGACAGGGACGGGATGAGCAGTTCTTC,CASSRQGRDEQFF
TRBJ2-7,many,NA,TRBV10-3,TGTGCCATCAGATCGGGACCGTACTACGAGCAGTACTTC,CAIRSGPYYEQYF
TRBJ2-7,many,NA,TRBV29-1,TGCAGCGTTGAAGGTTTGACAGACGAGCAGTACTTC,CSVEGLTDEQYF
TRBJ2-7,NA,NA,TRBV27,TGTGCCTGTTCTGGACAGCGTCAGGGCGAGCAGTACTTC,CACSGQRQGEQYF
TRBJ1-1,many,TRBD1,TRBV12-3/TRBV12-4,TGTGCCAGCAGCCTTACAGGGGGCGGCGCCACTGAAGCTTTCTTT,CASSLTGGGATEAFF
TRBJ1-2,few,NA,TRBV20-1,TGCAGTGCTAAGGGGCCCGCGGGATACTACACCTTC,CSAKGPAGYYTF
TRBJ2-3,NA,TRBD2,TRBV13,TGTGCCAGCAGCTCCCAACTAGCGGGAGAATTGCAGTATTTT,CASSSQLAGELQYF
TRBJ1-4,NA,NA,TRBV12-3/TRBV12-4,TGTGCCAGCAGTTTAGTCCTATGGAGGGAAAAACTGTTTTTT,CASSLVLWREKLFF
TRBJ2-5,few,NA,TRBV12-5,TGTGCTAGTATTTGGGGGGCCGGTGAGACCCAGTACTTC,CASIWGAGETQYF
TRBJ2-3,NA,NA,TRBV5-1,TGCGCCAGCAGTTGGGGAGGCACAGATACGCAGTATTTT,CASSWGGTDTQYF
TRBJ2-6,few,NA,TRBV2,TGTGCCAGCAGGGCAGGGGGGATCTCTGGGGCCAACGTCCTGACTTTC,CASRAGGISGANVLTF
TRBJ2-3,many,TRBD1,TRBV7-9,TGTGCCAGCAGCCGATACGTAGGGGGCGCCGCAGATACGCAGTATTTT,CASSRYVGGAADTQYF
TRBJ1-6,few,NA,TRBV7-9,TGTGCCAGCAGCTTTTGGGACTCTAATAATTCACCCCTCCACTTT,CASSFWDSNNSPLHF
TRBJ2-1,NA,NA,TRBV7-3,TGTGCCAGCAGCCCCCTCGGGGTAGGGTATGAGCAGTTCTTC,CASSPLGVGYEQFF
TRBJ2-6,NA,NA,TRBV20-1,TGCAGTGCGATTGAGCACGGGGCCAACGTCCTGACTTTC,CSAIEHGANVLTF
TRBJ1-1,few,NA,TRBV7-9,TGTGCCAGCAGCCCGAATTTGAGTGAAGCTTTCTTT,CASSPNLSEAFF
TRBJ2-5,NA,NA,TRBV2,TGTGCCAGCAGCGCGGGACGGAACATTCAAGAGACCCAGTACTTC,CASSAGRNIQETQYF
TRBJ2-1,many,NA,TRBV9,TGTGCCAGCAGCGTAGATAGGGTGGGGAATGAGCAGTTCTTC,CASSVDRVGNEQFF
TRBJ2-1,few,NA,TRBV27,TGTGCCAGCAGTTTCCCCGGGCATGAGCAGTTCTTC,CASSFPGHEQFF
TRBJ1-2,NA,TRBD1,TRBV25-1,TGTGCCAGCAGTGAATCGACAGGGGGCTTGTACTATGGCTACACCTTC,CASSESTGGLYYGYTF